What follows is one T cell receptor (beta chain) and its context. Its matching antigen is unknown. These data are taken from a study of cytomegalovirus exposure and HLA in healthy donors. PCR employed 60 Vbeta and 13 Jbeta primers. Libraries were prepared by immunoSEQ multiplex PCR; TCRdb keeps only in-frame clonotypes and omits some of them. The table lists about 170,000 clones, 80% of them singletons, with approximately 2.4% in the top ten. The CDR3 covers 16 residues. Looked up from germline, CDR1 is SGHRS and CDR2 is YFSETQ. The V gene lost 0 bases and the J gene lost 4 bases, with 13 bases spanning the gap. Study outcomes and limitations: It was in a later analysis that TCR association rates were seen to vary by HLA locus, highest for DRB1 and lowest for HLA-C. Later on, analysis showed that most CMV-associated TCR beta chains appeared to be HLA-restricted. Follow-up analysis seemed to connect common viral pathogens with several of the most significant clusters identified. An Asian-associated ancestry cluster reportedly showed fewer N-insertions than the roughly 670-donor mean in a later analysis.

This TCR was sampled from a male donor in good health and CMV-seronegative. The sequenced material came from PBMCs. The V gene is TRBV5-1, the J gene TRBJ2-2; D is perhaps TRBD1 (5 bases). The CDR3 sequence: CASSLDGRQGTGELFF. The DNA of the CDR3 is TGCGCCAGCAGCTTGGACGGGCGTCAGGGCACCGGGGAGCTGTTTTTT. Full variable domain (missing parts from reference TRBV5-1 and TRBJ2-2): KAGVTQTPRYLIKTRGQQVTLSCSPISGHRSVSWYQQTPGQGLQFLFEYFSETQRNKGNFPGRFSGRQFSNSRSEMNVSTLELGDSALYLCASSLDGRQGTGELFFGEGSRLTVL.